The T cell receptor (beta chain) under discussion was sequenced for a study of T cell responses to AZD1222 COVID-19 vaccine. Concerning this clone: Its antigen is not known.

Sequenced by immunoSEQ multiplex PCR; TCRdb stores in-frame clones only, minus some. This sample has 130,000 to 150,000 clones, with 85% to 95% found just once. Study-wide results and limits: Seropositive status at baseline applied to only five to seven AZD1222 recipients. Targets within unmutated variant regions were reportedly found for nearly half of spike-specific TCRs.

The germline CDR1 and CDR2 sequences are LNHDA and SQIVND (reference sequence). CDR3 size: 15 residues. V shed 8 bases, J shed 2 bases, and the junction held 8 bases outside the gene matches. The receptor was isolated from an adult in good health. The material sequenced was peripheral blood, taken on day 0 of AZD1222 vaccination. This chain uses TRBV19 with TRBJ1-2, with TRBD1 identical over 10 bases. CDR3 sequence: CASQRAGQGNYGYTF. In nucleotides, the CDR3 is TGTGCCAGTCAAAGGGCGGGACAGGGGAACTATGGCTACACCTTC.